The clone carrying this TCR beta chain was counted at least ten times. Its antigen is not known. These data are taken from a study of T cells in Graves' hyperthyroidism and ophthalmopathy. Study results and limitations: In validation, the model predicted ophthalmopathy. These predictions came a median about 6.8 months before onset. Researchers report that a 13 V-J model separated ophthalmopathy from stable hyperthyroidism. Blood also carried most thyroid clonotypes expanded above 0.001.

V lost 6 bases and J lost 1; bases outside the gene matches: 4. The CDR3 loop spans 14 amino acids. The V gene's germline CDR1 is SGHRS and CDR2 YFSETQ. The source material, RNA transcripts, was used to amplify TCR beta CDR3 regions. The primer set for the first-round RT-PCR of the TCR CDR3 was HTBI. TCRdb fed the multiplex PCR reads into MiXCR, producing one record per CDR3 protein. The repertoire consists of some 700,000 distinct CDR3 sequences, with around 15% occurring once and the leading ten covering less than 20%. The rearrangement uses TRBV5-1 and TRBJ2-7, with 10 bases matching TRBD2. This receptor was obtained from a man in his fifties with Graves' hyperthyroidism. Specimen: blood. CDR3 in amino acids: CASTLAGESYEQYF. The CDR3 DNA follows: TGCGCCAGCACGCTAGCGGGAGAGTCCTACGAGCAGTACTTC.